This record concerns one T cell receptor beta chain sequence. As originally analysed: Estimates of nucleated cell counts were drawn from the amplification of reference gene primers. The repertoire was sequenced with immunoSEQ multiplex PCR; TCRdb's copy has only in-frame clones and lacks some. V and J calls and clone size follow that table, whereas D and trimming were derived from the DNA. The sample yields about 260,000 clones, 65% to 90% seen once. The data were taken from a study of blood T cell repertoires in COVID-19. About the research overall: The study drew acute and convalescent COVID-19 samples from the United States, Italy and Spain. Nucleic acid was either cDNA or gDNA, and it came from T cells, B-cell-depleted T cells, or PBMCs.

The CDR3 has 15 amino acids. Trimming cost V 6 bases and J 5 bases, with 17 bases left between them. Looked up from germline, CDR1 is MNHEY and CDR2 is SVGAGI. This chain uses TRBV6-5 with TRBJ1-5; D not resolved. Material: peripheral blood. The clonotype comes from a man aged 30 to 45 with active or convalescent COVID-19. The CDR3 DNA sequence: TGTGCCAGCAGCCCCTATCCCTCGGGGTATCAGCCCCAGCATTTT. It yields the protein CASSPYPSGYQPQHF.